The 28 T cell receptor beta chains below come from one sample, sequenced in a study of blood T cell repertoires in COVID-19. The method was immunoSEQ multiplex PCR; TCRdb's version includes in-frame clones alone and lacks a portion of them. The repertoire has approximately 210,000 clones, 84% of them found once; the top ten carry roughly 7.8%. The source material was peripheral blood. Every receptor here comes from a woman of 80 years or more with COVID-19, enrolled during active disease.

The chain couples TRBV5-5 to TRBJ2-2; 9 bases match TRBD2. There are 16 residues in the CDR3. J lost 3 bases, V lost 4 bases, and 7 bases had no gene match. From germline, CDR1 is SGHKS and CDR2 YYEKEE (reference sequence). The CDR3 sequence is CASSPLAGVYTGELFF. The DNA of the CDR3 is TGTGCCAGCAGCCCGTTAGCGGGAGTGTACACCGGGGAGCTGTTTTTT.

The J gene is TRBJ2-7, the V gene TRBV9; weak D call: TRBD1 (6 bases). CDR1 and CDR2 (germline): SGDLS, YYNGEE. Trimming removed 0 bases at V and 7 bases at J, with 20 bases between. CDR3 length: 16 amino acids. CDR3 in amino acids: CASSVAPNSIGQEQYF. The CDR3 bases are TGTGCCAGCAGCGTAGCCCCAAACTCGATCGGACAGGAGCAGTACTTC.

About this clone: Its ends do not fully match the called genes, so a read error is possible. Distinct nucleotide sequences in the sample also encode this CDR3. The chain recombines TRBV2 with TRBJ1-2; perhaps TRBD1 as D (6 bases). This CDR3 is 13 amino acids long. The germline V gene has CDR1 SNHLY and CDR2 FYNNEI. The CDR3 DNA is TGTGCCAGCCGCACAGGGCCGGCGTGGGGCTACACCTTT. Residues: CASRTGPAWGYTF.

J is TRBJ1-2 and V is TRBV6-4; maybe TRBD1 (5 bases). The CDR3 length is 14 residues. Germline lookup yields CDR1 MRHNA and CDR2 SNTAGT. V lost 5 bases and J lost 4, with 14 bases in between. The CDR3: CASSKAGTGYGYTF. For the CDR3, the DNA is TGTGCCAGCAGTAAAGCCGGGACTGGCTATGGCTACACCTTC.

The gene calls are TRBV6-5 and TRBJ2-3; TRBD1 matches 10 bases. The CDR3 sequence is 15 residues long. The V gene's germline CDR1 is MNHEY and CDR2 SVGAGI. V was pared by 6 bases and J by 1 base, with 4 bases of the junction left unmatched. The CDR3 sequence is CASSTGTGGTDTQYF. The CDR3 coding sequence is TGTGCCAGCAGCACCGGGACAGGGGGCACAGATACGCAGTATTTT.

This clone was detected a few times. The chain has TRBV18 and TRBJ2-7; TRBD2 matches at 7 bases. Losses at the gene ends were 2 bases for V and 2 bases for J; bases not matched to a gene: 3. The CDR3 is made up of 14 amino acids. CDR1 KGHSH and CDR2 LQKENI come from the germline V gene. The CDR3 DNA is TGTGCCAGCTCACCAGCAGCGGGGCCCTACGAGCAGTACTTC. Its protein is CASSPAAGPYEQYF.

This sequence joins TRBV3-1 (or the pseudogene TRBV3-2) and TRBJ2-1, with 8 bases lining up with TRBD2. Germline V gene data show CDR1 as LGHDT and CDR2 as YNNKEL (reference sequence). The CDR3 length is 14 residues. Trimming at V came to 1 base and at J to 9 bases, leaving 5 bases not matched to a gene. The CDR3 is CASSQAGGHAEQFF. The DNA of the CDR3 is TGTGCCAGCAGCCAAGCGGGAGGGCACGCTGAGCAGTTCTTC.

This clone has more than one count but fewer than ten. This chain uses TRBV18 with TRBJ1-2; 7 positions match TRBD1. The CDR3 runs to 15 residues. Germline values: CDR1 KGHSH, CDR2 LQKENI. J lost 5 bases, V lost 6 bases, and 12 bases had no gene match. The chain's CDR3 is CASSPGTASRYGYTF. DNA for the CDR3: TGTGCCAGCTCGCCAGGGACAGCGTCTAGATATGGCTACACCTTC.

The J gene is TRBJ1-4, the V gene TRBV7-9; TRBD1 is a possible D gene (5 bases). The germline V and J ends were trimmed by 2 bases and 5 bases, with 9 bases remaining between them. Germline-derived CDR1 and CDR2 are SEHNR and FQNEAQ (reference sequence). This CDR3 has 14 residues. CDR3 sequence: CASSLRGSNEKLFF. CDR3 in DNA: TGTGCCAGCAGCTTAAGGGGCTCCAATGAAAAACTGTTTTTT.

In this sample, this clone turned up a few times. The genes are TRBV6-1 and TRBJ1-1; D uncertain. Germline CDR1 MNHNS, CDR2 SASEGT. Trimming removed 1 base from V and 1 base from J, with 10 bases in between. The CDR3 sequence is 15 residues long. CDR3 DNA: TGTGCCAGCAGTGAAGGCAAGCGATGGAACACTGAAGCTTTCTTT. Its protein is CASSEGKRWNTEAFF.

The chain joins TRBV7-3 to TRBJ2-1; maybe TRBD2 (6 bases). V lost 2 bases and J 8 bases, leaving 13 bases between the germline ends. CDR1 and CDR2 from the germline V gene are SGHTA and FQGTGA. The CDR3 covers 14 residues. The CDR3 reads CASSLQEGWYEQFF. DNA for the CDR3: TGTGCCAGCAGCTTACAGGAGGGTTGGTATGAGCAGTTCTTC.

The DNA for the CDR3 is TGTGCCAGCAGTCCACGGGGACAGGGGGACTATGGCTACACCTTC. Translating it yields CASSPRGQGDYGYTF. The chain links TRBV6-5 to TRBJ1-2; 11 bases agree with TRBD1. CDR1 and CDR2 from the germline V gene are MNHEY and SVGAGI. V shed 5 bases, J shed 3 bases, and the junction held 5 bases outside the gene matches. This CDR3 has 15 amino acids.

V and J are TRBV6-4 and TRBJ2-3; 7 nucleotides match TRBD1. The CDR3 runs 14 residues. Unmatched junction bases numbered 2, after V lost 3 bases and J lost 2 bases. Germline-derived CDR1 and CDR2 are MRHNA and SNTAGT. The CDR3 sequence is CASSDGTATDTQYF. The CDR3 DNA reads TGTGCCAGCAGTGATGGGACAGCCACAGATACGCAGTATTTT.

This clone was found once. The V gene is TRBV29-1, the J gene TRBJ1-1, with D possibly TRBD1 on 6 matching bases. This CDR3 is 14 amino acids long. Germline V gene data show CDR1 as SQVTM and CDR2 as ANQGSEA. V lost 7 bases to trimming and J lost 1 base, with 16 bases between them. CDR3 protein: CSARRQVANTEAFF. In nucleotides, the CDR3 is TGCAGCGCCCGCCGACAGGTGGCGAACACTGAAGCTTTCTTT.

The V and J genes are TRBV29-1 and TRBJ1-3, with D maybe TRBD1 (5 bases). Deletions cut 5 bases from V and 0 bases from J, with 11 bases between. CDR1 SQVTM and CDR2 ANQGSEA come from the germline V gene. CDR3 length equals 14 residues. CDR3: CSVKRGGSGNTIYF. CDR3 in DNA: TGCAGCGTTAAACGGGGGGGCTCTGGAAACACCATATATTTT.

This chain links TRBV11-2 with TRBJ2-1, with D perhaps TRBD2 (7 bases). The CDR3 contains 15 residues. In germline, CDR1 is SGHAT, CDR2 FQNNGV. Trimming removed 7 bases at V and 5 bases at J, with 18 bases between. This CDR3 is CASKEQGGVNNEQFF. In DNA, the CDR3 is TGTGCCAGCAAAGAACAGGGAGGGGTGAACAATGAGCAGTTCTTC.

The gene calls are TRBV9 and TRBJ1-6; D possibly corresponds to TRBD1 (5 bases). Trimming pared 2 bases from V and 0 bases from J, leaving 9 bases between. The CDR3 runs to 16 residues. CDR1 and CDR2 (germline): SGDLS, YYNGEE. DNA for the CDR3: TGTGCCAGCAGCGTCGGGGGGAGCTCCTATAATTCACCCCTCCACTTT. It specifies CASSVGGSSYNSPLHF.

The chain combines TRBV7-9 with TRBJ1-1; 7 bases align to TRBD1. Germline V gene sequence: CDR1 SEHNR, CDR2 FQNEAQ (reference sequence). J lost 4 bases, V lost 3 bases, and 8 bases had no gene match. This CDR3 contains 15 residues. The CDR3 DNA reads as TGTGCCAGCAGCTTGTCGGCAGGGGGAGGCACTGAAGCTTTCTTT. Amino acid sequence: CASSLSAGGGTEAFF.

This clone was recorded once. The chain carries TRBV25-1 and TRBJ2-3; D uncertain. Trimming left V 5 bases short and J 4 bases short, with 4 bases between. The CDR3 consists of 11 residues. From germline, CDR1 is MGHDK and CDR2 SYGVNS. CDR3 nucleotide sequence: TGTGCCAGCAGTCCTCCAGATACGCAGTATTTT. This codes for CASSPPDTQYF.

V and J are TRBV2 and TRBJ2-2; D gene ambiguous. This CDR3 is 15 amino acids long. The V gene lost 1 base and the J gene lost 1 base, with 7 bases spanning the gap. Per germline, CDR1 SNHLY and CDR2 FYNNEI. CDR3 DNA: TGTGCCAGCAGTGAAGGGGCACTGAACACCGGGGAGCTGTTTTTT. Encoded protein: CASSEGALNTGELFF.

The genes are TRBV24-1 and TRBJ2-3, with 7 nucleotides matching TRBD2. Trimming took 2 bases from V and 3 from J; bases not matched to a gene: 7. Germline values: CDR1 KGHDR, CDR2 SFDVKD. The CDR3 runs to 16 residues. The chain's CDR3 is CATSDSAGEGTDTQYF. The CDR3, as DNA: TGTGCCACCAGTGATTCTGCGGGGGAGGGGACAGATACGCAGTATTTT.

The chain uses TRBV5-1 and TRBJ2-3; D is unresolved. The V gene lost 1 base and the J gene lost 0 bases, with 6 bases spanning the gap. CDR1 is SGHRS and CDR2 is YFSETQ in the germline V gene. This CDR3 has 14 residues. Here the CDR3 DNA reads TGCGCCAGCAGCTTGATGGCCAGCACAGATACGCAGTATTTT. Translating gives CASSLMASTDTQYF.

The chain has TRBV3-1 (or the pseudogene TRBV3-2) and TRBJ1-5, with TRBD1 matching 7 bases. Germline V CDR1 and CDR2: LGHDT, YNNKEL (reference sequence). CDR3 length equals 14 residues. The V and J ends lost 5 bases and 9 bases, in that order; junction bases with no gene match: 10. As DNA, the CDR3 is TGTGCCAGCAGCGGAGGAACAGGGGAAGGGCCCCAGCATTTT. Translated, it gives CASSGGTGEGPQHF.

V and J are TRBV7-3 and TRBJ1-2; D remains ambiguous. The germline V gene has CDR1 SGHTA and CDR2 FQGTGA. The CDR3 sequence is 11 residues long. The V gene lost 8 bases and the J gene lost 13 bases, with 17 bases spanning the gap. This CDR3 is CASGDGVTATF. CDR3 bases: TGTGCCAGCGGTGATGGAGTGACCGCCACCTTC.

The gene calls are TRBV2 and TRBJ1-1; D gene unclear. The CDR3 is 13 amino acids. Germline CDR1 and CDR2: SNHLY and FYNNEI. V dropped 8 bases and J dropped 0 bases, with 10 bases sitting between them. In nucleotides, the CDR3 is TGTGCCAGCGGAACAGTTCTGAACACTGAAGCTTTCTTT. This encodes CASGTVLNTEAFF.

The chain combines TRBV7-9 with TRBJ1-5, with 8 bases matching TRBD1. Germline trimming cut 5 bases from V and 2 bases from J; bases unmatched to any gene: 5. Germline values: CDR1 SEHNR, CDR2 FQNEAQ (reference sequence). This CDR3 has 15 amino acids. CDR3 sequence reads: CASSQNRGGNQPQHF. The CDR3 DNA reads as TGTGCCAGCAGCCAGAACAGGGGGGGCAATCAGCCCCAGCATTTT.

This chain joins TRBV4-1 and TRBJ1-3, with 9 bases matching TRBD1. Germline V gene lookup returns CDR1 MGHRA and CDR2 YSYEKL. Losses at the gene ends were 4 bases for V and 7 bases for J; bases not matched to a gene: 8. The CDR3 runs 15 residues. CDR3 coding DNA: TGCGCCAGCAGCCGCAGGGACAGGGAGACGAACACCATATATTTT. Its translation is CASSRRDRETNTIYF.

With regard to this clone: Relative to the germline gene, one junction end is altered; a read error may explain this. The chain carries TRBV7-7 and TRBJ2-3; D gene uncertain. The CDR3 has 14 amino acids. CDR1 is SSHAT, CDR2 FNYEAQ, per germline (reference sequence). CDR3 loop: CASSLAGVEDTQYF. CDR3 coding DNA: TGTGCTAGCAGCTTAGCAGGAGTCGAAGATACGCAGTATTTT.